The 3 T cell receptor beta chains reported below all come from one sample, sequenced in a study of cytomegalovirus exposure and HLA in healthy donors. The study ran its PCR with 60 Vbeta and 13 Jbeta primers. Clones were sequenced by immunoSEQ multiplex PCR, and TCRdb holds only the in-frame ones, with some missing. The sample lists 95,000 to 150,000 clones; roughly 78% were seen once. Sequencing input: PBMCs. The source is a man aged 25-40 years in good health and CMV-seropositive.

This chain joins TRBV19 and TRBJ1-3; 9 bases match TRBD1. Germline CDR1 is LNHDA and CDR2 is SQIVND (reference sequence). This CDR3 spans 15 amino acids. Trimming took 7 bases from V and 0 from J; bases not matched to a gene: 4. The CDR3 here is CASTGQGSSGNTIYF. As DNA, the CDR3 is TGTGCCAGTACCGGACAGGGGAGCTCTGGAAACACCATATATTTT.

For the CDR3, the DNA is TGTGCTAGTGGTTTGGGCGACAGGGGAGAAGGTGAAAAACTGTTTTTT. Translation: CASGLGDRGEGEKLFF. The gene calls are TRBV12-5 and TRBJ1-4; 8 bases agree with TRBD1. V lost 1 base to trimming and J lost 7 bases; unmatched junction nucleotides: 8. The germline V gene encodes CDR1 LGHNT and CDR2 FRNRAP. The length of the CDR3 is 16 residues.

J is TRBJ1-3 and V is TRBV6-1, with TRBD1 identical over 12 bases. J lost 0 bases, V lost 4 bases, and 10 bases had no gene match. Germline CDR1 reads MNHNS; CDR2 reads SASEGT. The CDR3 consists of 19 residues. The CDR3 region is CASSGGTGGLPYSGNTIYF. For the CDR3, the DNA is TGTGCCAGCAGTGGAGGGACAGGGGGCCTCCCATACTCTGGAAACACCATATATTTT.